This T cell receptor beta chain was sequenced during a study of cytomegalovirus exposure and HLA in healthy donors. CDR1 is SGHTA, CDR2 FQGNSA, per germline. Trimming took 4 bases from V and 1 from J; bases not matched to a gene: 16. The CDR3 has 19 residues. Amplification used 60 Vbeta primers and 13 Jbeta primers. Using immunoSEQ multiplex PCR, the repertoire was profiled, and TCRdb retains in-frame clones only, with some absent. The table shows hundreds of thousands of clones, with about 80% occurring only once. General study points: A later analysis associated 15,000 to 20,000 TCR beta sequences with HLA alleles at a 0.05 false discovery rate. A later look showed TCR association rates differing by HLA locus, highest for DRB1 and lowest for HLA-C.

Points on this clone: No antigen is known for it.

This sequence was found in a male donor in good health and CMV-seronegative. Sequenced: PBMCs. The gene calls are TRBV7-2 and TRBJ2-3, with TRBD2 identical over 8 bases. CDR3 DNA sequence: TGTGCCAGCAGCTCCTTAGTCAGTTCACGGGGGGGCGGCACAGATACGCAGTATTTT. Residues: CASSSLVSSRGGGTDTQYF.